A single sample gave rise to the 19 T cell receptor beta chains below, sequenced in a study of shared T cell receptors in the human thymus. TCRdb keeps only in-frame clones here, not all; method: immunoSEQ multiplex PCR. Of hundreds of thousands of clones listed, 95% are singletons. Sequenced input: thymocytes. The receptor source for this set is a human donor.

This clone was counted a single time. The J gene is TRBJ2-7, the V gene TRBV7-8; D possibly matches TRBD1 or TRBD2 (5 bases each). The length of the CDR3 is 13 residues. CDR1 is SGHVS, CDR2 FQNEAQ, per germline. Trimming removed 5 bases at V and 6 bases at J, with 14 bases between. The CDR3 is CASSGTGPCEQYF. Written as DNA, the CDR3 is TGTGCCAGCAGCGGAACGGGGCCATGCGAGCAGTACTTC.

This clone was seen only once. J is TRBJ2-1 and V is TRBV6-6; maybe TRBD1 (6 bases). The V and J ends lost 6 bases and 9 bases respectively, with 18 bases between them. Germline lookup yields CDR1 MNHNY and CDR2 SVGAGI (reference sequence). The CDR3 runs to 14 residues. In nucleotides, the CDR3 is TGTGCCAGCAGAGACCTTCCAAGGGACACTGAGCAGTTCTTC. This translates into CASRDLPRDTEQFF.

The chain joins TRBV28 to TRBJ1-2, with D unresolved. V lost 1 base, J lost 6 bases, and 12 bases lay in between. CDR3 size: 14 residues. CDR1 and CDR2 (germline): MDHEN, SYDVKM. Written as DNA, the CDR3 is TGTGCCAGCAGTTTATTCCAGGATCTCGATGGCTACACCTTC. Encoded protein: CASSLFQDLDGYTF.

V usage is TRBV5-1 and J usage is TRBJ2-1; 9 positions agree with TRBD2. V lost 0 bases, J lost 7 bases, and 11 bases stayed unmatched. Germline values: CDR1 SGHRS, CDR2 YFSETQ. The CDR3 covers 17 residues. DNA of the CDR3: TGCGCCAGCAGCTTGGCCTCGTGGGCTAGCGGGAATAATGAGCAGTTCTTC. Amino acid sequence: CASSLASWASGNNEQFF.

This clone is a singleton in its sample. The CDR3: CAWSRGQETQYF. The CDR3 DNA is TGTGCCTGGAGCAGGGGGCAAGAGACCCAGTACTTC. V usage is TRBV30 and J usage is TRBJ2-5; 7 nucleotides line up with TRBD1. Germline values: CDR1 GTSNPN, CDR2 SVGIG (reference sequence). The CDR3 contains 12 residues. The J segment lost 2 bases and the V segment lost 3 bases, leaving 0 bases of the junction unmatched.

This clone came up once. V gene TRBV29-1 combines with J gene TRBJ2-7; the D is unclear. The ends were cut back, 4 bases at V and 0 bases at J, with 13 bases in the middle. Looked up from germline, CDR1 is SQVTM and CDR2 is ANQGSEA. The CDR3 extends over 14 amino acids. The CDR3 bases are TGCAGCGTTGTATTAATAAACAGCTCCTACGAGCAGTACTTC. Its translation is CSVVLINSSYEQYF.

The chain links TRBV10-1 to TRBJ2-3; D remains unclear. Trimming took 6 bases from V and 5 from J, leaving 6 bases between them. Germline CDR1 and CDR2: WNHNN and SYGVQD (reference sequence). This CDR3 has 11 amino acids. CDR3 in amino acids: CASRIRDTQYF. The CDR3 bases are TGCGCCAGCAGAATCCGAGATACGCAGTATTTT.

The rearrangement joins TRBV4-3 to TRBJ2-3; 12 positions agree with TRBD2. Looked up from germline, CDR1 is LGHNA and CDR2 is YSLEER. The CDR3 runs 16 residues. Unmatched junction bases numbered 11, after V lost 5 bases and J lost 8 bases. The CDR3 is CASSFQTSGRGGTQYF. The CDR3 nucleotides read TGCGCCAGCAGCTTCCAGACTAGCGGGAGAGGGGGTACGCAGTATTTT.

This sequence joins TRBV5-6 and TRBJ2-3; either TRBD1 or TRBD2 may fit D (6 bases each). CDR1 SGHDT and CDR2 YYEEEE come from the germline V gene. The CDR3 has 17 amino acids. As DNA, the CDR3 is TGTGCGACAGGCCGGGGTGGAGGGCCGGGGTCCACAGATACGCAGTATTTT. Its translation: CATGRGGGPGSTDTQYF.

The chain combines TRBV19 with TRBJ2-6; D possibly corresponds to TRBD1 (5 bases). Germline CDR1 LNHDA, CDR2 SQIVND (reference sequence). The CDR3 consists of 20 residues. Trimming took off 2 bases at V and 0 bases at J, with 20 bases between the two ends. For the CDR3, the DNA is TGTGCCAGTAGTATACCCTTGGGGCGGCGTATAAGCTCTGGGGCCAACGTCCTGACTTTC. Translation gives CASSIPLGRRISSGANVLTF.

The CDR3 loop reads CASSFNRGVIRPQHF. For the CDR3, the DNA is TGTGCCAGCAGTTTCAATCGGGGGGTAATCAGGCCCCAGCATTTT. The genes are TRBV28 and TRBJ1-5; D might be TRBD1 (5 bases). Germline-derived CDR1 and CDR2 are MDHEN and SYDVKM. This CDR3 has 15 residues. The V and J ends lost 3 bases and 9 bases respectively, with 18 bases between them.

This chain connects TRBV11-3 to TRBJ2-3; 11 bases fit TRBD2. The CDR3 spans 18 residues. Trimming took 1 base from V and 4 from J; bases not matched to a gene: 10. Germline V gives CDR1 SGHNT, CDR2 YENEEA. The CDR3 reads CASSLGSTSGKSADTQYF. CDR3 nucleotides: TGTGCCAGCAGCTTAGGCTCGACTAGCGGGAAAAGCGCAGATACGCAGTATTTT.

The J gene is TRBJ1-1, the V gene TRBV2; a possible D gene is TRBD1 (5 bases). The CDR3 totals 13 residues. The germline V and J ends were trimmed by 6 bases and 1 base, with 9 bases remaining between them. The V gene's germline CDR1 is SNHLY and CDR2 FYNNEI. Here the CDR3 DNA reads TGTGCCAGCAGGACAGACAGGAACACTGAAGCTTTCTTT. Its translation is CASRTDRNTEAFF. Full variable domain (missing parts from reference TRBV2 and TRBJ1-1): EPEVTQTPSHQVTQMGQEVILRCVPISNHLYFYWYRQILGQKVEFLVSFYNNEISEKSEIFDDQFSVERPDGSNFTLKIRSTKLEDSAMYFCASRTDRNTEAFFGQGTRLTVV.

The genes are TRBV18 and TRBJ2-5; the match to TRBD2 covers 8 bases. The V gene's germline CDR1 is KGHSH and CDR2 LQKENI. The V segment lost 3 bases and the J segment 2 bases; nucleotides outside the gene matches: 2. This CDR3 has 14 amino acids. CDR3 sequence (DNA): TGTGCCAGCTCACCTGGGACTAGGCAAGAGACCCAGTACTTC. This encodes CASSPGTRQETQYF.

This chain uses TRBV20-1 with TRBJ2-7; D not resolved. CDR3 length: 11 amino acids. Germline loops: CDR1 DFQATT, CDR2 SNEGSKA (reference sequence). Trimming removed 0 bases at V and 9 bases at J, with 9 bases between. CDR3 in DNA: TGCAGTGCTAGAGATTTAGCTGCGCAGTACTTC. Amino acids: CSARDLAAQYF.

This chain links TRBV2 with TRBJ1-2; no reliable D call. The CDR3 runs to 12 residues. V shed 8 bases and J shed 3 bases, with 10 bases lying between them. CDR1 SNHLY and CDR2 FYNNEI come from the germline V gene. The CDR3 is CASAGWDYGYTF. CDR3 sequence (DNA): TGTGCCAGCGCCGGCTGGGACTATGGCTACACCTTC.

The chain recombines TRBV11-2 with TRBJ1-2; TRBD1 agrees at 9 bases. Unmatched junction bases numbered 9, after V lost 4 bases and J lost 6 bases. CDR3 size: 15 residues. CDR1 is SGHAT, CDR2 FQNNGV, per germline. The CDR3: CASSSGGQGFDGYTF. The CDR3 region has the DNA TGTGCCAGCAGCTCAGGCGGACAGGGGTTTGATGGCTACACCTTC.

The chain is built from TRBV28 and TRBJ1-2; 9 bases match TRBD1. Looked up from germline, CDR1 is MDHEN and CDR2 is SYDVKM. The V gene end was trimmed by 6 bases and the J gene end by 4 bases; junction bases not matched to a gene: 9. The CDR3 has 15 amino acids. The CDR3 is CASSPGQGKGYGYTF. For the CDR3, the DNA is TGTGCCAGCAGCCCGGGACAGGGTAAAGGCTATGGCTACACCTTC.

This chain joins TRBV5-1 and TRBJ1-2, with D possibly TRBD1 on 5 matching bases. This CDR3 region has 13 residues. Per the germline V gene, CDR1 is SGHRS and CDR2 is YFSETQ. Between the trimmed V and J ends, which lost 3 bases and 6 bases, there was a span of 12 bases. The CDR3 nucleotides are TGCGCCAGCAGCTCCGGACACAATGATGGCTACACCTTC. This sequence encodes CASSSGHNDGYTF.